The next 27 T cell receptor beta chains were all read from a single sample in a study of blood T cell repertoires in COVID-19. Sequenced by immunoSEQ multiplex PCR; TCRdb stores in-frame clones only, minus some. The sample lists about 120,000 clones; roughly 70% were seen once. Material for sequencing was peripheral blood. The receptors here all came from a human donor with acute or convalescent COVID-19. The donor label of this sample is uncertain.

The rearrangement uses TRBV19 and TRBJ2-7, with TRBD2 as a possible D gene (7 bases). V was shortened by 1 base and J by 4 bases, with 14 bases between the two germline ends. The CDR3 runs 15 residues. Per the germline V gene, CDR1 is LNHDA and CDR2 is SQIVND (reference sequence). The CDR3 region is CASSIVGGGSYEQYF. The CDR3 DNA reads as TGTGCCAGTAGTATAGTGGGAGGGGGAAGTTACGAGCAGTACTTC.

CDR3 in DNA: TGCGCCAGCAGCCAAGGTGCTATCAGGACAGGCGGGAACACCATATATTTT. It translates to CASSQGAIRTGGNTIYF. J is TRBJ1-3 and V is TRBV4-1; 7 bases fit TRBD1. Trimming removed 1 base from V and 7 bases from J; junction bases left unmatched: 13. Germline V gives CDR1 MGHRA, CDR2 YSYEKL. The CDR3 is 17 amino acids.

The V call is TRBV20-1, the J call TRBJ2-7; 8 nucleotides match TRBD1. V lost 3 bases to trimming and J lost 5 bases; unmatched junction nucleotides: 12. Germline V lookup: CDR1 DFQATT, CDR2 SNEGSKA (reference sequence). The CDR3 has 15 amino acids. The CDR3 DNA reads TGCAGTGCTAGTTCGTTGGGACAGGACTTGCACGAGCAGTACTTC. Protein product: CSASSLGQDLHEQYF.

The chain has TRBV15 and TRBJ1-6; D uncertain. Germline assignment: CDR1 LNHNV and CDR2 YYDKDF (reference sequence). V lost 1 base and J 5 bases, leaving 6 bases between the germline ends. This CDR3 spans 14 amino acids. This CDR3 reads CATSRAGDNSPLHF. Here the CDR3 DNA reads TGTGCCACCAGCAGAGCCGGGGATAATTCACCCCTCCACTTT.

The CDR3 spells CASSQTGEKLFF. The DNA for the CDR3 is TGTGCCAGCAGCCAAACAGGGGAAAAACTGTTTTTT. The chain links TRBV11-2 to TRBJ1-4; D might be TRBD1 (6 bases). V was trimmed by 5 bases and J by 8 bases, leaving 9 bases between them. This CDR3 is built from 12 residues. Germline CDR1 reads SGHAT; CDR2 reads FQNNGV.

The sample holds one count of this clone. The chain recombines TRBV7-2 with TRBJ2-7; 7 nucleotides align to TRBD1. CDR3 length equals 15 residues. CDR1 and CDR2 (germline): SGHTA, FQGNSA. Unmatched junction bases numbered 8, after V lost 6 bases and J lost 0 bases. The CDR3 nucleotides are TGTGCCAGCAGTTTGGACAGGACCAGCTCCTACGAGCAGTACTTC. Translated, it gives CASSLDRTSSYEQYF.

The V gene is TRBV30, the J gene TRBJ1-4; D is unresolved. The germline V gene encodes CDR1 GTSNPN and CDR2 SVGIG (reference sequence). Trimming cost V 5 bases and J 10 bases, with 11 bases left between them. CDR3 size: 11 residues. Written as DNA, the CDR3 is TGTGCCTGGGGGGTCGGTGGAAAACTGTTTTTT. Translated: CAWGVGGKLFF.

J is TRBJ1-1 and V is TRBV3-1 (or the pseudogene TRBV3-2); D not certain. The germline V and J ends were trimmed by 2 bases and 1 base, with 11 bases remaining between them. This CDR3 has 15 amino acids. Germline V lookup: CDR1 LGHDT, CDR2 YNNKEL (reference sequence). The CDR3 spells CASSQRGYSNTEAFF. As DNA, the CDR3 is TGTGCCAGCAGCCAACGGGGTTATTCGAACACTGAAGCTTTCTTT.

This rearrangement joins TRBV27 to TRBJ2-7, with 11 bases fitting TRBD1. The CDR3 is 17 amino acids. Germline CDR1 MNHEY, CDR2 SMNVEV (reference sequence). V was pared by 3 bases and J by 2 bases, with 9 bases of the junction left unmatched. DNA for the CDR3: TGTGCCAGCAGTTTCGCGATGGACAGGGGGCCCCCCTACGAGCAGTACTTC. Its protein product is CASSFAMDRGPPYEQYF.

The CDR3 DNA reads as TGTGCCAGCAGCTTGGGACAGCGGGGGGAAAAACTGTTTTTT. It yields the protein CASSLGQRGEKLFF. The chain joins TRBV5-8 to TRBJ1-4, with D perhaps matching TRBD1 (5 bases). There are 14 residues in the CDR3. Germline V gene sequence: CDR1 SGHTS, CDR2 YDEGEE. V was cut by 0 bases and J by 8 bases, with 11 bases left in between.

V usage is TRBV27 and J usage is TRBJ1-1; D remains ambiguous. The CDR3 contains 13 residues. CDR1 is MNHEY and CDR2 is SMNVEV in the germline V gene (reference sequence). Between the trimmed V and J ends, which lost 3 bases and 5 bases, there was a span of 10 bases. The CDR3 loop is CASSLVGSTEAFF. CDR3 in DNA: TGTGCCAGCAGTTTGGTAGGGAGTACTGAAGCTTTCTTT.

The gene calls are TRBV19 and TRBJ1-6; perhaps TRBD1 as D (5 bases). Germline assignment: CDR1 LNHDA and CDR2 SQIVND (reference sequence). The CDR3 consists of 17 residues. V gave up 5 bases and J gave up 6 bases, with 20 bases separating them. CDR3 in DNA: TGTGCCAGTAGTTTTGGCAGGGCCACCTTCGGTAATTCACCCCTCCACTTT. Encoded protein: CASSFGRATFGNSPLHF.

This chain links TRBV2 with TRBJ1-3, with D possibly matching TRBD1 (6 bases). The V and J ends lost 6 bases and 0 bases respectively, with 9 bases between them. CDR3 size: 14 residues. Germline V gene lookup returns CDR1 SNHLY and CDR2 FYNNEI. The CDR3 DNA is TGTGCCAGCAGGGGGACATTCTCTGGAAACACCATATATTTT. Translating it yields CASRGTFSGNTIYF.

The CDR3 nucleotides are TGTGCCAGCAGCCTCGGGGGGGCGGCAAACATTCAGTACTTC. This gives the protein CASSLGGAANIQYF. This chain links TRBV6-5 with TRBJ2-4; 8 bases are a match to TRBD2. The junction had 7 bases not matched to a gene; V was cut back by 6 bases and J by 6 bases. The V gene's germline CDR1 is MNHEY and CDR2 SVGAGI. This CDR3 is 14 amino acids long.

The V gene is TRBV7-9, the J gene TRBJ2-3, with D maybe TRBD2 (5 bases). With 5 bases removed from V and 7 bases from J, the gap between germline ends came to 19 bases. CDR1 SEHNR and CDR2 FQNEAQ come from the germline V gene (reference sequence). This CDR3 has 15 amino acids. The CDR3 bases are TGTGCCAGCAGCCTCGGTGGGTCAGAGGGATATACGCAGTATTTT. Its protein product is CASSLGGSEGYTQYF.

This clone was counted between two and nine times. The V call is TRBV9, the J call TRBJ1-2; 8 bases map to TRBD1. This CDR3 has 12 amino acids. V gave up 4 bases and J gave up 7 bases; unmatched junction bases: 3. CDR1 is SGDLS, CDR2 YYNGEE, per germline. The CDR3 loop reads CASSIGQGGYTF. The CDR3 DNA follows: TGTGCCAGCAGCATCGGACAGGGTGGCTACACCTTC.

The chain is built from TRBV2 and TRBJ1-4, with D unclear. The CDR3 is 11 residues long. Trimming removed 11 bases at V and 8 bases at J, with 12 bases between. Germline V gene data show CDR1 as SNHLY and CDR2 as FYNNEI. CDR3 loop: CASSEREKLFF. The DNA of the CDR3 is TGTGCCTCTTCCGAGCGGGAAAAACTGTTTTTT. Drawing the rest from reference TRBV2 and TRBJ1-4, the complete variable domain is EPEVTQTPSHQVTQMGQEVILRCVPISNHLYFYWYRQILGQKVEFLVSFYNNEISEKSEIFDDQFSVERPDGSNFTLKIRSTKLEDSAMYFCASSEREKLFFGSGTQLSVL.

The CDR3 DNA is TGTGCCAGCAGCGCGCTAGCGGGGGGCCTGGCAGATACGCAGTATTTT. Protein sequence: CASSALAGGLADTQYF. V is TRBV9 and J is TRBJ2-3, with 11 positions matching TRBD2. Germline V gene data show CDR1 as SGDLS and CDR2 as YYNGEE. The V segment lost 3 bases and the J segment 4 bases; nucleotides outside the gene matches: 7. CDR3 length equals 16 residues.

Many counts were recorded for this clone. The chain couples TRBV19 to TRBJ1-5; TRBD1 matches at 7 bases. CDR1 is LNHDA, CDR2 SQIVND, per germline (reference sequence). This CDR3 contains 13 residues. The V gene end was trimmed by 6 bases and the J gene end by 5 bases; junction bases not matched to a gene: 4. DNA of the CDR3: TGTGCCAGTAGCTCGGGACAGCATCAGCCCCAGCATTTT. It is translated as CASSSGQHQPQHF.

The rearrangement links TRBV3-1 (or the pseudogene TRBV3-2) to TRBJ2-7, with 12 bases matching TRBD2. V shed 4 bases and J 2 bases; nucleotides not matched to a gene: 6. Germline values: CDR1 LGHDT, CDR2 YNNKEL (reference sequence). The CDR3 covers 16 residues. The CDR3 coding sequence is TGTGCCAGCAGCCTACGACTAGCGGGGGCAACCTACGAGCAGTACGTC. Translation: CASSLRLAGATYEQYV.

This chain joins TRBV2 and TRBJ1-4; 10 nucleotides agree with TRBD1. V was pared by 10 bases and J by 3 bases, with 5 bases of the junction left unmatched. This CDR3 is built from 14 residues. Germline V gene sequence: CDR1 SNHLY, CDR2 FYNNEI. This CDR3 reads CATKGTGANEKLFF. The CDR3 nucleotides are TGTGCCACGAAAGGGACAGGGGCTAATGAAAAACTGTTTTTT. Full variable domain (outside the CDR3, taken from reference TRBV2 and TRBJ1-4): EPEVTQTPSHQVTQMGQEVILRCVPISNHLYFYWYRQILGQKVEFLVSFYNNEISEKSEIFDDQFSVERPDGSNFTLKIRSTKLEDSAMYFCATKGTGANEKLFFGSGTQLSVL.

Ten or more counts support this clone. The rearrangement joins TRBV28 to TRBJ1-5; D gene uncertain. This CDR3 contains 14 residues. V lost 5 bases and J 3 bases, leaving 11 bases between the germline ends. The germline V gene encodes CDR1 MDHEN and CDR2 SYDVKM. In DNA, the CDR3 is TGTGCCAGCAGTCAATGGGAGAACAATCAGCCCCAGCATTTT. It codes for CASSQWENNQPQHF.

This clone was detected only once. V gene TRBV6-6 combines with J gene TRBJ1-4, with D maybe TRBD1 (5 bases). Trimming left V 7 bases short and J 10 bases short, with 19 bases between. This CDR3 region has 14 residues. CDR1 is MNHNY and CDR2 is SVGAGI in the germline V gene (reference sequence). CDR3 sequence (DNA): TGTGCCAGCAATGACCCCGCGAGGGGAGGAAAACTGTTTTTT. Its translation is CASNDPARGGKLFF.

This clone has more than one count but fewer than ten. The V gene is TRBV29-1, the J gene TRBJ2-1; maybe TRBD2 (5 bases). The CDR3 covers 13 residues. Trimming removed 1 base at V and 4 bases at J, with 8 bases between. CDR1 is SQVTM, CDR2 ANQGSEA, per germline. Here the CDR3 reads CSVEVWTYNEQFF. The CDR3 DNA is TGCAGCGTTGAAGTTTGGACTTACAATGAGCAGTTCTTC.

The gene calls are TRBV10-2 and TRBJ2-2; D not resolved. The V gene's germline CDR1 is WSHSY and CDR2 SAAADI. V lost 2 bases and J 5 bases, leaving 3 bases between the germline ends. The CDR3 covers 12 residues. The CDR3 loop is CASSERTGELFF. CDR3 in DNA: TGCGCCAGCAGTGAGCGGACCGGGGAGCTGTTTTTT.

The CDR3 sequence: CASSMRGLGTDTQYF. DNA of the CDR3: TGTGCCAGCAGCATGAGGGGACTCGGCACAGATACGCAGTATTTT. V and J are TRBV9 and TRBJ2-3; D may be TRBD2 (6 bases). Trimming removed 4 bases from V and 1 base from J, with 13 bases in between. The CDR3 is made up of 15 amino acids. CDR1 is SGDLS, CDR2 YYNGEE, per germline.

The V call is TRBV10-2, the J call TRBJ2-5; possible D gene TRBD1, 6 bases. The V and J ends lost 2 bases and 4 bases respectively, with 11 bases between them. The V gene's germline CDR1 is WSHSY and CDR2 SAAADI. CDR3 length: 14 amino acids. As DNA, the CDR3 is TGCGCCAGCAGTGAGCACAGAGGGGGAGAGACCCAGTACTTC. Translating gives CASSEHRGGETQYF.